This T cell receptor (beta chain) was documented in a study of CD8 T cells in Susac syndrome. The study's findings and limits: An acknowledgment was made by the study that its TCR sequencing and HLA analysis involved relatively few individuals.

0.5 to 1 ug RNA was reverse transcribed with random hexamers. Across 54 Vbeta and 13 Jbeta, TCR beta CDR3 was amplified with immunoSEQ multiplex PCR. TCRdb reprocessed the immunoSEQ multiplex PCR reads via MiXCR and lists one record per CDR3 protein. Counted here are 60,000 to 75,000 distinct CDR3 sequences, approximately 95% occurring once; the ten biggest clones make up roughly 0.24%. For this clonotype: Its antigen is currently unknown.

While serving as controls, healthy donors were matched for age and sex. TEMRA cells were enriched by FACS, while CD8+ and CD4+ T cells were obtained through a negative isolation that was performed magnetically. Sequencing input: CD8+ T cells from PBMCs. This receptor was taken from a human donor in good health.

The CDR3 region is CASSLREGFQETQYF. DNA for the CDR3: TGTGCCAGCAGTTTGAGAGAGGGGTTCCAAGAGACCCAGTACTTC. The genes are TRBV28 and TRBJ2-5; D possibly uses TRBD1 or TRBD2 (5 bases each). Germline CDR1 and CDR2: MDHEN and SYDVKM. The CDR3 totals 15 residues. V was pared by 3 bases and J by 1 base, with 12 bases between.